These T cell receptor beta chains were read from a single sample in a study of T cells in Graves' hyperthyroidism and ophthalmopathy. MiXCR, applied by TCRdb to the multiplex PCR reads, yields one record per CDR3 protein. The sample consists of around 350,000 distinct CDR3 sequences, 17% of them appearing once. Sequenced sample: blood. The receptors stem from a woman in her twenties or thirties with Graves' hyperthyroidism that later progressed to Graves' ophthalmopathy. CDR3s include the opening cysteine and the closing phenylalanine or tryptophan. The order of the fields is clone size, CDR3 length, D gene, V gene, J gene, CDR3 protein, CDR3 DNA. A D gene is named only where the DNA matches it firmly. Some rows have no size entry. The others give once, few or many, or a class for an expanded clone.

.,16,.,TRBV7-9,TRBJ1-5,CASSLGSTGSNQPQHF,TGTGCCAGCAGCTTAGGCAGCACAGGGTCCAATCAGCCCCAGCATTTT
many,14,TRBD1,TRBV6-1,TRBJ1-4,CASSEVQGVEKLFF,TGTGCCAGCAGTGAAGTACAGGGGGTTGAAAAACTGTTTTTT
.,14,.,TRBV7-2,TRBJ1-2,CASSLSPVVWGYTF,TGTGCCAGCAGCTTGAGCCCCGTGGTTTGGGGCTACACCTTC
many,14,TRBD1,TRBV3-1,TRBJ2-7,CASSRGTGVYEQYF,TGTGCCAGCAGCCGCGGGACAGGGGTCTACGAGCAGTACTTC
few,15,.,TRBV4-1,TRBJ1-2,CASSQALGSNYGYTF,TGCGCCAGCAGCCAAGCATTAGGATCCAACTATGGCTACACCTTC
many,12,.,TRBV28,TRBJ1-5,CASSLFGQPQHF,TGTGCCAGCAGTTTATTCGGGCAGCCCCAGCATTTT
many,13,.,TRBV3-1,TRBJ2-3,CASSQDFPDTQYF,TGTGCCAGCAGCCAAGACTTCCCCGATACGCAGTATTTT
many,15,.,TRBV28,TRBJ2-3,CASSLGSTSTDTQYF,TGTGCCAGCAGTTTGGGTAGCACCAGCACAGATACGCAGTATTTT
.,12,TRBD1,TRBV20-1,TRBJ2-3,CSALQGSDTQYF,TGCAGTGCTTTACAGGGGTCGGATACGCAGTATTTT
many,16,.,TRBV24-1,TRBJ2-5,CATSDPGLPNQETQYF,TGTGCCACCAGTGATCCCGGACTACCGAACCAAGAGACCCAGTACTTC
many,15,TRBD1,TRBV12-3/TRBV12-4,TRBJ2-1,CASSLPGQGLNEQFF,TGTGCCAGCAGTTTACCGGGACAGGGGTTAAATGAGCAGTTCTTC
.,17,TRBD2,TRBV9,TRBJ2-3,CASSVPTSGGGADTQYF,TGTGCCAGCAGCGTCCCCACTAGCGGGGGGGGCGCAGATACGCAGTATTTT
many,15,TRBD2,TRBV2,TRBJ2-7,CASSEETGTNYEQYF,TGTGCCAGCAGTGAGGAAACCGGGACTAACTACGAGCAGTACTTC
many,13,.,TRBV28,TRBJ2-1,CASSLPPGLEQFF,TGTGCCAGCAGTTTACCTCCAGGGCTTGAGCAGTTCTTC
many,13,.,TRBV3-1,TRBJ2-3,CASSQMGTDTQYF,TGTGCCAGCAGCCAAATGGGGACAGATACGCAGTATTTT
many,14,.,TRBV28,TRBJ2-5,CASTSGTGQETQYF,TGTGCCAGCACTAGCGGGACAGGCCAAGAGACCCAGTACTTC
.,19,TRBD2,TRBV4-2,TRBJ2-1,CASSQAGLAGGPTVNEQFF,TGTGCCAGCAGCCAGGCCGGACTAGCGGGGGGACCTACAGTGAATGAGCAGTTCTTC
many,17,TRBD1,TRBV28,TRBJ2-1,CASSPRKNRGIGNEQFF,TGTGCCAGCAGTCCACGCAAAAACAGGGGGATCGGGAATGAGCAGTTCTTC
many,15,.,TRBV27,TRBJ2-3,CASSWENPGTDTQYF,TGTGCCAGCAGTTGGGAGAATCCGGGTACAGATACGCAGTATTTT
many,13,.,TRBV7-9,TRBJ1-1,CASSSGDGSKAFF,TGTGCCAGCAGCTCCGGGGACGGGAGTAAAGCTTTCTTT
many,15,TRBD2,TRBV2,TRBJ2-2,CASKRSGGNTGELFF,TGTGCCAGCAAACGAAGCGGGGGAAACACCGGGGAGCTGTTTTTT
many,13,.,TRBV7-2,TRBJ1-2,CASSSAVNYGYTF,TGTGCCAGCAGCTCCGCGGTTAACTATGGCTACACCTTC
once,15,.,TRBV18,TRBJ2-7,CASSPRRNSLYEQYF,TGTGCCAGCTCACCGCGACGGAACAGCTTATACGAGCAGTACTTC
few,15,.,TRBV6-1,TRBJ1-1,CASSERGFGNTEAFF,TGTGCCAGCAGTGAAAGGGGCTTTGGGAACACTGAAGCTTTCTTT
many,14,.,TRBV28,TRBJ1-6,CASSFRGLNSPLHF,TGTGCCAGCAGTTTTCGGGGCCTTAACTCACCCCTCCACTTT
many,13,TRBD1,TRBV29-1,TRBJ1-1,CSVWDSQNTEAFF,TGCAGCGTTTGGGACAGCCAGAACACTGAAGCTTTCTTT
many,15,.,TRBV29-1,TRBJ1-2,CSVEDPQGLVWGYTF,TGCAGCGTTGAAGATCCCCAGGGTTTGGTCTGGGGCTACACCTTC
.,17,TRBD1,TRBV6-1,TRBJ2-2,CASRRNLGQRGTGELFF,TGTGCCAGCAGGCGAAACCTGGGACAGCGTGGCACCGGGGAGCTGTTTTTT
few,17,.,TRBV13,TRBJ2-1,CASSLGVGLVSYNEQFF,TGTGCCAGCAGCTTAGGGGTGGGGCTAGTCTCCTACAATGAGCAGTTCTTC
.,12,.,TRBV20-1,TRBJ2-1,CSANRASDEQFF,TGCAGTGCTAACAGGGCATCAGATGAGCAGTTCTTC
.,14,.,TRBV6-2/TRBV6-3,TRBJ2-2,CASSYPPATGELFF,TGTGCCAGCAGCTACCCCCCCGCGACCGGGGAGCTGTTTTTT
many,13,TRBD1,TRBV28,TRBJ1-2,CASSTRDSLVYTF,TGTGCCAGCAGTACTCGGGACAGCCTTGTCTACACCTTC
many,17,TRBD1,TRBV28,TRBJ2-3,CASIGDRGNLLSDTQYF,TGTGCCAGCATCGGGGACAGGGGGAACCTATTGTCAGATACGCAGTATTTT
.,16,TRBD2,TRBV28,TRBJ2-1,CASSLMGPGGPNGQFF,TGTGCCAGCAGTTTAATGGGGCCGGGAGGGCCCAATGGGCAGTTCTTC
few,14,TRBD1,TRBV11-3,TRBJ1-1,CASSPGGEVTEAFF,TGTGCCAGCAGCCCAGGGGGGGAAGTCACTGAAGCTTTCTTT
many,13,.,TRBV5-4,TRBJ1-2,CASSLEGFYGYTF,TGTGCCAGCAGCTTGGAGGGGTTCTATGGCTACACCTTC
many,15,TRBD1,TRBV5-1,TRBJ2-7,CASSLEPGQDYEQYF,TGCGCCAGCAGCTTGGAACCGGGACAGGACTACGAGCAGTACTTC
.,18,TRBD1,TRBV6-2/TRBV6-3,TRBJ2-3,CASSPPYPGTGETDTQYF,TGTGCCAGCAGTCCACCATATCCAGGGACAGGGGAGACAGATACGCAGTATTTT
.,15,.,TRBV11-3,TRBJ2-3,CASSLGDGRSDTQYF,TGTGCCAGCAGCTTAGGGGACGGTCGGTCAGATACGCAGTATTTT
.,16,.,TRBV2,TRBJ1-3,CASSFRTVRSGNTIYF,TGTGCCAGCAGTTTCCGGACAGTCCGCTCTGGAAACACCATATATTTT
many,15,TRBD2,TRBV9,TRBJ2-1,CASSVSGTATNEQFF,TGTGCCAGCAGCGTGAGCGGGACGGCTACCAATGAGCAGTTCTTC